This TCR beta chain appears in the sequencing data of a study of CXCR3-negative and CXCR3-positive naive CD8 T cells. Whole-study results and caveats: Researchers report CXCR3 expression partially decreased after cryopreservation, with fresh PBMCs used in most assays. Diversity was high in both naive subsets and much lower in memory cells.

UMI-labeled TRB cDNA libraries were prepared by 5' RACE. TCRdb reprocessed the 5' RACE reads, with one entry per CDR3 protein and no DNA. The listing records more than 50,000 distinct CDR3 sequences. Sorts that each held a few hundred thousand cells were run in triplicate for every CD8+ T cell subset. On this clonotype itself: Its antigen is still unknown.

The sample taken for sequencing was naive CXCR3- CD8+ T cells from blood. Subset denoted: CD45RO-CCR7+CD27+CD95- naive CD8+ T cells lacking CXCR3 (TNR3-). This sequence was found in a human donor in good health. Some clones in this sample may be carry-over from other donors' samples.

CDR3 protein: CSVLGWDREQYF. The V call is TRBV29-1, the J call TRBJ2-7. CDR1 SQVTM and CDR2 ANQGSEA come from the germline V gene. The CDR3 covers 12 residues.